The 3 T cell receptor beta chains below all came from one sample that was sequenced in a study of radiotherapy plus CTLA-4 blockade in lung cancer. Libraries were prepared by immunoSEQ multiplex PCR; TCRdb keeps only in-frame clonotypes and omits some of them. The profile covers tens of thousands of clones, with under 80% appearing a single time and around a sixth taken by the ten largest. Source: peripheral blood, taken from a patient treated with radiotherapy plus ipilimumab. The receptor set was obtained from a human donor with non-small cell lung cancer who had a complete response to radiotherapy plus ipilimumab.

The V and J genes are TRBV4-1 and TRBJ1-1, with 9 bases that match TRBD1. This CDR3 contains 16 residues. In germline, CDR1 is MGHRA, CDR2 YSYEKL. The V and J ends lost 1 base and 7 bases, in that order; junction bases with no gene match: 10. CDR3 nucleotide sequence: TGCGCCAGCAGCCAAGGCCGTTCGACAGGGGGGGATGAAGCTTTCTTT. Amino acids: CASSQGRSTGGDEAFF.

This clone was observed a few times. The chain combines TRBV4-1 with TRBJ1-3, with TRBD1 identical over 8 bases. CDR3 length equals 16 residues. V lost 0 bases, J lost 2 bases, and 3 bases stayed unmatched. Germline V gene sequence: CDR1 MGHRA, CDR2 YSYEKL. The CDR3 region is CASSQDKQGAGNTIYF. CDR3 DNA sequence: TGCGCCAGCAGCCAAGATAAACAGGGGGCTGGAAACACCATATATTTT.

The rearrangement links TRBV19 to TRBJ2-2, with 11 bases identical to TRBD1. Germline CDR1 LNHDA, CDR2 SQIVND (reference sequence). V gave up 10 bases and J gave up 3 bases; unmatched junction bases: 4. This CDR3 has 14 residues. The CDR3 here is CAIRDRGDTGELFF. CDR3 coding DNA: TGTGCCATTAGGGACAGGGGGGACACCGGGGAGCTGTTTTTT.